Following are 15 T cell receptor beta chains from one sample sequenced in a study of T cells in Graves' hyperthyroidism and ophthalmopathy. RNA transcripts served as the template for amplifying TCR beta CDR3 regions. Primed by the HTBI set, a first-round RT-PCR was run on the TCR CDR3. TCRdb re-called the multiplex PCR reads through MiXCR, storing one row per CDR3 protein. The sample carries over 300,000 distinct CDR3 sequences, around 13% recorded once. The sample was blood. These receptors came from a woman between 40 and 50 years old with Graves' ophthalmopathy.

The chain recombines TRBV12-3 or TRBV12-4 with TRBJ1-5; maybe TRBD1 (5 bases). Trimming took 5 bases from V and 7 from J, leaving 12 bases between them. This CDR3 comprises 13 residues. The CDR3 DNA follows: TGTGCCAGCAGTCAACAAAGGGGACAGCCCCAGCATTTT. Amino acids: CASSQQRGQPQHF.

This clonotype was seen repeatedly, ten times or more. The V call is TRBV12-3 or TRBV12-4, the J call TRBJ1-5; no definite D call. The germline V and J ends were trimmed by 6 bases and 5 bases, with 14 bases remaining between them. The CDR3 consists of 14 residues. The CDR3 nucleotides read TGTGCCAGCAGGAGTACCGGAGGCGATCAGCCCCAGCATTTT. Translation gives CASRSTGGDQPQHF.

There are many counts of this clonotype. CDR3 sequence: CASSRMLTGANNQPQHF. DNA of the CDR3: TGTGCCAGTAGCCGGATGTTGACAGGGGCGAACAATCAGCCCCAGCATTTT. This chain uses TRBV19 with TRBJ1-5; TRBD1 agrees at 8 bases. Germline loops: CDR1 LNHDA, CDR2 SQIVND (reference sequence). The V segment lost 6 bases and the J segment 3 bases; nucleotides outside the gene matches: 13. The CDR3 length is 17 residues.

The chain employs TRBV9 and TRBJ1-3; 7 bases map to TRBD1. The CDR3 contains 16 residues. Germline loops: CDR1 SGDLS, CDR2 YYNGEE. The V and J ends lost 4 bases and 4 bases, in that order; junction bases with no gene match: 11. CDR3 DNA: TGTGCCAGCAGCCCCTATCCGACAGGGCGCGGAAACACCATATATTTT. It encodes CASSPYPTGRGNTIYF.

This clonotype was counted many times. The chain has TRBV7-8 and TRBJ2-1, with D possibly matching TRBD1 (5 bases). This CDR3 has 17 residues. Trimming took 4 bases from V and 4 from J, leaving 20 bases between them. CDR1 SGHVS and CDR2 FQNEAQ come from the germline V gene. The CDR3 nucleotides are TGTGCCAGCAGCTCGAGTGTTCCAGGGCTCATGTACAATGAGCAGTTCTTC. It is translated as CASSSSVPGLMYNEQFF.

Many counts were recorded for this clonotype. V gene TRBV6-1 combines with J gene TRBJ2-1; maybe TRBD2 (5 bases). The CDR3 is made up of 12 amino acids. Germline CDR1 and CDR2: MNHNS and SASEGT. V dropped 8 bases and J dropped 8 bases, with 13 bases sitting between them. CDR3 in amino acids: CASLDSGDEQFF. Here the CDR3 DNA reads TGTGCCAGCCTGGACTCGGGCGATGAGCAGTTCTTC.

This clonotype was found many times. J is TRBJ1-1 and V is TRBV10-1; 8 positions match TRBD1. Looked up from germline, CDR1 is WNHNN and CDR2 is SYGVQD (reference sequence). V lost 5 bases to trimming and J lost 0 bases; unmatched junction nucleotides: 11. The length of the CDR3 is 17 residues. This chain's CDR3 is CASSSTGEGPLNTEAFF. For the CDR3, the DNA is TGCGCCAGCAGTTCGACAGGGGAGGGTCCTCTGAACACTGAAGCTTTCTTT.

There are many counts of this clonotype. The chain employs TRBV20-1 and TRBJ2-5, with D possibly being TRBD1 (7 bases). Germline V gene data show CDR1 as DFQATT and CDR2 as SNEGSKA (reference sequence). Trimming removed 6 bases at V and 5 bases at J, with 16 bases between. The CDR3 contains 13 residues. CDR3 protein: CSAHRGGGETQYF. As DNA, the CDR3 is TGCAGTGCACACAGGGGAGGAGGCGAGACCCAGTACTTC.

CDR3 sequence reads: CALSSGIGTDTQYF. CDR3 bases: TGTGCACTTTCTTCAGGGATCGGCACAGATACGCAGTATTTT. V usage is TRBV30 and J usage is TRBJ2-3; maybe TRBD1 (5 bases). Germline CDR1 GTSNPN, CDR2 SVGIG (reference sequence). This CDR3 contains 14 residues.

This clonotype was detected a few times. The rearrangement joins TRBV24-1 to TRBJ2-2; unclear D gene. The CDR3 consists of 14 residues. Germline-derived CDR1 and CDR2 are KGHDR and SFDVKD. The V gene lost 3 bases and the J gene lost 4 bases, with 8 bases spanning the gap. In nucleotides, the CDR3 is TGTGCCACCAGTGATGCGGCAGTCACCGGGGAGCTGTTTTTT. It is translated as CATSDAAVTGELFF.

This clonotype was seen at least ten times. V gene TRBV18 combines with J gene TRBJ1-1; D gene unclear. CDR1 is KGHSH and CDR2 is LQKENI in the germline V gene. With 2 bases removed from V and 4 bases from J, the gap between germline ends came to 5 bases. The length of the CDR3 is 12 residues. The CDR3 loop reads CASSPIITEAFF. The CDR3 region has the DNA TGTGCCAGCTCACCAATCATCACTGAAGCTTTCTTT.

This clonotype was seen more than once but under ten times. Germline and junction disagree at one end, which may indicate a read error. The V gene is TRBV7-2, the J gene TRBJ2-1; no clear D. This CDR3 is 15 amino acids long. The germline CDR1 and CDR2 sequences are SGHTA and FQGNSA. CDR3 region: CVSSQRPSRVNEQFF. CDR3 sequence (DNA): TGTGTCAGCAGCCAACGCCCTAGTAGGGTTAATGAGCAGTTCTTC.

There are many counts of this clonotype. The chain recombines TRBV28 with TRBJ2-1; TRBD2 matches 11 bases. Looked up from germline, CDR1 is MDHEN and CDR2 is SYDVKM. This CDR3 is built from 17 residues. Losses at the gene ends were 3 bases for V and 9 bases for J; bases not matched to a gene: 13. Here the CDR3 reads CASSFPTSGGGGIEQFF. DNA of the CDR3: TGTGCCAGCAGTTTTCCCACTAGCGGGGGAGGAGGGATTGAGCAGTTCTTC.

The chain links TRBV5-1 to TRBJ1-5, with TRBD1 matching 8 bases. Germline values: CDR1 SGHRS, CDR2 YFSETQ. The CDR3 has 16 residues. J lost 1 base, V lost 4 bases, and 7 bases had no gene match. CDR3 amino acids: CASSEGTGGSNQPQHF. The CDR3 nucleotides are TGCGCCAGCAGCGAAGGAACAGGGGGGAGCAATCAGCCCCAGCATTTT.

This clonotype was observed at least ten times. The V gene is TRBV28, the J gene TRBJ2-5; possible D gene TRBD1, 5 bases. CDR1 MDHEN and CDR2 SYDVKM come from the germline V gene. Trimming stripped 8 bases from V and 1 base from J, with 20 bases between. This CDR3 is 16 amino acids long. DNA for the CDR3: TGTGCCAGCGCGGCAGGGATACTCCCGTTCCAAGAGACCCAGTACTTC. Translated: CASAAGILPFQETQYF.